This entry is about one TCR beta chain. The data stem from a study of technical replicates of blood from a few donors. Per the germline V gene, CDR1 is MGHRA and CDR2 is YSYEKL. The CDR3 runs to 15 residues. V lost 1 base to trimming and J lost 4 bases, with 11 bases between them. Data came from immunoSEQ multiplex PCR; TCRdb stores just in-frame clones and leaves some out. The table includes around 70,000 clones, 95% detected once. The clonotype originates from a human donor in good health. This chain joins TRBV4-1 and TRBJ1-5, with a possible D match to TRBD1 (6 bases). The sample was T cells isolated from PBMCs. The chain's CDR3 is CASSQAGASNQPQHF. Written as DNA, the CDR3 is TGCGCCAGCAGCCAAGCAGGGGCTAGTAATCAGCCCCAGCATTTT.